This record concerns one T cell receptor beta chain sequence. No antigen is known for it. These data are taken from a study of CD8 T cells in Susac syndrome. RNA in amounts of 0.5 to 1 ug was reverse transcribed with random hexamers. TCRdb fed the immunoSEQ multiplex PCR reads into MiXCR, producing one record per CDR3 protein. Of about 240,000 distinct CDR3 sequences in the sample, about 95% were seen once. The CDR3 extends over 8 amino acids. Germline V gene data show CDR1 as MGHDK and CDR2 as SYGVNS. Trimming removed 4 bases from V and 11 bases from J, with 2 bases in between. General study findings and limits: The CD4+ T cell repertoires that were profiled in Susac syndrome showed no clonal expansion.

What was sequenced was CD4+ T cells from PBMCs. This sequence joins TRBV25-1 and TRBJ1-2; D is unclear. The receptor was isolated from a human donor with Susac syndrome. CDR3: CASSAYTF. Here the CDR3 DNA reads TGTGCCAGCAGTGCTTACACCTTC.